This T cell receptor (beta chain) was recovered during a study of shared clonotypes between healthy human individuals. This CDR3 is 16 amino acids long. Per germline, CDR1 SNHLY and CDR2 FYNNEI. Trimming took 6 bases from V and 6 from J; bases not matched to a gene: 12. Method: immunoSEQ multiplex PCR; TCRdb's copy keeps in-frame clones and lacks some. Among roughly 1,500,000 clones listed, about 98% were seen once. This TCR came from a young man in good health. Sample: naive CD4+ T cells sorted from blood. The subset is: CD45RA+ positively selected. The J gene is TRBJ1-2, the V gene TRBV2; the match to TRBD1 covers 11 bases. The DNA for the CDR3 is TGTGCCAGCAGAATGAACCCCGGGACAGGGGGTGATGGCTACACCTTC. Encoded protein: CASRMNPGTGGDGYTF.